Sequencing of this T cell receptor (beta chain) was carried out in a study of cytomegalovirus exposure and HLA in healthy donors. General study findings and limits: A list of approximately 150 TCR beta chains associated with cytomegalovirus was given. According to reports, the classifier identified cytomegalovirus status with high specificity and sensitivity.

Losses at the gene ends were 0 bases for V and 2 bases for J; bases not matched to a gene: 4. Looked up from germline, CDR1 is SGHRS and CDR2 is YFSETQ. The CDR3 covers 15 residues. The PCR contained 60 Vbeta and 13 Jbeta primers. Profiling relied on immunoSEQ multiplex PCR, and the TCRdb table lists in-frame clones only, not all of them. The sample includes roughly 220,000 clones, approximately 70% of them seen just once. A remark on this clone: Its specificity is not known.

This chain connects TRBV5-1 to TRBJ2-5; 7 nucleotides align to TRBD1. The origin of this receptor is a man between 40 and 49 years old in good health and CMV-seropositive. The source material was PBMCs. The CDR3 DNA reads TGCGCCAGCAGCTTGGAGGGGACAGTGCAAGAGACCCAGTACTTC. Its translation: CASSLEGTVQETQYF.